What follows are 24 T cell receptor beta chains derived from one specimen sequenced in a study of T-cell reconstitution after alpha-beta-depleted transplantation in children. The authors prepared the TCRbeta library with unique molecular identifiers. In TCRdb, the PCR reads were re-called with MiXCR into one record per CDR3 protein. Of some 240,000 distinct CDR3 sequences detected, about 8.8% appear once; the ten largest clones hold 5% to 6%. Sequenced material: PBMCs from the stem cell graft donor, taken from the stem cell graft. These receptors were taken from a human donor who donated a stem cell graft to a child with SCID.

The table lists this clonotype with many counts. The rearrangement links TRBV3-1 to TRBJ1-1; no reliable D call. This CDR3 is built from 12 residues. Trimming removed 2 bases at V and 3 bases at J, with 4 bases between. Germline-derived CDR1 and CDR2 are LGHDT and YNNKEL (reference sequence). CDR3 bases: TGTGCCAGCAGCCAAACCGACACTGAAGCTTTCTTT. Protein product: CASSQTDTEAFF.

CDR3 loop: CSARKDITMNTEAFF. DNA for the CDR3: TGCAGTGCTAGAAAGGACATTACCATGAACACTGAAGCTTTCTTT. The rearrangement joins TRBV20-1 to TRBJ1-1, with TRBD1 as a possible D gene (5 bases). The CDR3 loop spans 15 amino acids. Germline lookup yields CDR1 DFQATT and CDR2 SNEGSKA (reference sequence). V lost 2 bases, J lost 0 bases, and 13 bases lay in between.

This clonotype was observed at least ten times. The CDR3 DNA follows: TGTGCCAGCAGCTTAGCGGCGGGGGAAATTTACAATGAGCAGTTCTTC. It specifies CASSLAAGEIYNEQFF. The rearrangement links TRBV7-2 to TRBJ2-1, with TRBD2 identical over 7 bases. Germline CDR1 SGHTA, CDR2 FQGNSA. The CDR3 length is 16 residues. J was trimmed by 4 bases and V by 0 bases; bases with no gene match: 6. The entire variable domain, with the rest obtained from reference TRBV7-2 and TRBJ2-1, is as follows: GAGVSQSPSNKVTEKGKDVELRCDPISGHTALYWYRQSLGQGLEFLIYFQGNSAPDKSGLPSDRFSAERTGGSVSTLTIQRTQQEDSAVYLCASSLAAGEIYNEQFFGPGTRLTVL.

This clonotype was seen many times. The CDR3 coding sequence is TGTGCCAGCAGTTTCATAAATTACAATGAGCAGTTCTTC. It translates to CASSFINYNEQFF. V and J are TRBV28 and TRBJ2-1; unclear D gene. The V gene's germline CDR1 is MDHEN and CDR2 SYDVKM. The V and J ends lost 3 bases and 4 bases respectively, with 7 bases between them. The CDR3 runs 13 residues.

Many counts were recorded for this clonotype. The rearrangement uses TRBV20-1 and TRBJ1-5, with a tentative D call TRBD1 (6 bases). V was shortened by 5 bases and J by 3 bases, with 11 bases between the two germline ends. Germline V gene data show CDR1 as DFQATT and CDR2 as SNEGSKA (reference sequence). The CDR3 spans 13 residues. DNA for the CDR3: TGCAGTGCTCGGGGGCGCAACAATCAGCCCCAGCATTTT. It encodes CSARGRNNQPQHF.

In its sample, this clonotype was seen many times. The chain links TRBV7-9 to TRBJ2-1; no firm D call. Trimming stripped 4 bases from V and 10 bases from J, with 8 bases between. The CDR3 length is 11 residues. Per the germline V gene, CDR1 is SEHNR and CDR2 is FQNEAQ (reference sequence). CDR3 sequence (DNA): TGTGCCAGCAGCTGGTACGAGGAGCAGTTCTTC. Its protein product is CASSWYEEQFF. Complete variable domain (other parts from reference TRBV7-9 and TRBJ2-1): DTGVSQNPRHKITKRGQNVTFRCDPISEHNRLYWYRQTLGQGPEFLTYFQNEAQLEKSRLLSDRFSAERPKGSFSTLEIQRTEQGDSAMYLCASSWYEEQFFGPGTRLTVL.

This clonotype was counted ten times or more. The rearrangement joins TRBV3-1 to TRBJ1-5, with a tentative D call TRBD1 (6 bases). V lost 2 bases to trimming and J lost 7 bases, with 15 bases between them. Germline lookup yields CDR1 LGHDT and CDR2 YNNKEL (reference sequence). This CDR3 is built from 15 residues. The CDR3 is CASSQRARGGQPQHF. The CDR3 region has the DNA TGTGCCAGCAGCCAAAGGGCTAGAGGGGGACAGCCCCAGCATTTT.

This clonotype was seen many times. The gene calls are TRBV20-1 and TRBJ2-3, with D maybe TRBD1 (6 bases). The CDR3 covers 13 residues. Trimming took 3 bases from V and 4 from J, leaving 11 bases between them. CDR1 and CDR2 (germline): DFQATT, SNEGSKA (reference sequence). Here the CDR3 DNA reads TGCAGTGCTAGGTGGGGGCGGGCAGATACGCAGTATTTT. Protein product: CSARWGRADTQYF.

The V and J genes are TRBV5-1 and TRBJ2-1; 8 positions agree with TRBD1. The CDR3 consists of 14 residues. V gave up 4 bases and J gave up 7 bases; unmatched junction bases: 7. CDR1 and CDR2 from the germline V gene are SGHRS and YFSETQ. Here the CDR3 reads CASSPGGDVNEQFF. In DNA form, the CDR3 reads TGCGCCAGCAGCCCAGGGGGCGACGTAAATGAGCAGTTCTTC.

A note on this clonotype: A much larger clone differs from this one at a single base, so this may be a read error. CDR3 nucleotides: TGTGCCACCAGCCGAGGCCTACTCGGGGCCTACGAGCAGTACTTC. Its translation is CATSRGLLGAYEQYF. The chain recombines TRBV3-1 with TRBJ2-7, with a weak D call TRBD2 (5 bases). This CDR3 is 15 amino acids long. Germline V lookup: CDR1 LGHDT, CDR2 YNNKEL (reference sequence).

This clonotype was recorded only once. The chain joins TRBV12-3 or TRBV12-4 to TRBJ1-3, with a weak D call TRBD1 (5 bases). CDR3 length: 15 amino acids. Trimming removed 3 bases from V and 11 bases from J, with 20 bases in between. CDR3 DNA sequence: TGTGCCAGCAGTTTCCCCAGCAGGGACCCGCTCTCCATATATTTT. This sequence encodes CASSFPSRDPLSIYF.

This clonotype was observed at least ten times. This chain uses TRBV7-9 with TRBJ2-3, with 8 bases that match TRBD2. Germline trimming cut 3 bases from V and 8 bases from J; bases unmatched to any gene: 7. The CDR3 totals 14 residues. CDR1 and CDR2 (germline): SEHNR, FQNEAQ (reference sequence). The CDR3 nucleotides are TGTGCCAGCAGCTTCTCCGGGGGGGCGGCTACGCAGTATTTT. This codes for CASSFSGGAATQYF.

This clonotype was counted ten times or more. The DNA for the CDR3 is TGTGCCAGCAGTATGGACAGGGGGTACTCTGGGGCCAACGTCCTGACTTTC. It is translated as CASSMDRGYSGANVLTF. V gene TRBV6-2 or TRBV6-3 combines with J gene TRBJ2-6; 10 bases match TRBD1. The CDR3 consists of 17 residues. CDR1 and CDR2 from the germline V gene are MNHEY and SVGEGT. Trimming removed 5 bases from V and 0 bases from J; junction bases left unmatched: 4.

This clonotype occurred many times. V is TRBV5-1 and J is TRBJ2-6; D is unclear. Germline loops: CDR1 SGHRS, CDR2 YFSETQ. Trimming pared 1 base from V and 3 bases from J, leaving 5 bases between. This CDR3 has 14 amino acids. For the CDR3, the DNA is TGCGCCAGCAGCTTGAGTGATGGGGCCAACGTCCTGACTTTC. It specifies CASSLSDGANVLTF.

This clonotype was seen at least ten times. The CDR3, as DNA: TGTGCCAGTAGTAACAGCTTAAAAGAGACCCAGTACTTC. Amino acid sequence: CASSNSLKETQYF. The rearrangement uses TRBV19 and TRBJ2-5; D is ambiguous. The CDR3 has 13 amino acids. Per the germline V gene, CDR1 is LNHDA and CDR2 is SQIVND (reference sequence). Trimming pared 4 bases from V and 3 bases from J, leaving 9 bases between.

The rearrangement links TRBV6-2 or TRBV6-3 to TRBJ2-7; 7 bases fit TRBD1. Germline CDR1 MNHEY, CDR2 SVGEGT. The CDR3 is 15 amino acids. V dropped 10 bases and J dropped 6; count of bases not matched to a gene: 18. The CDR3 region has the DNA TGTGCCATCGCCAGTGAACGAGGGGGCCTAGCCGAGCAGTACTTC. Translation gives CAIASERGGLAEQYF.

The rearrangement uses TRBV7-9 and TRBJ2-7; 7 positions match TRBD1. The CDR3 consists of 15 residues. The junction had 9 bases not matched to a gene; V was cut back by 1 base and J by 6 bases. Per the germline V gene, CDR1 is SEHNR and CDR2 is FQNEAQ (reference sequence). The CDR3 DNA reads TGTGCCAGCAGCTTAGTCGTCGACAGGGCGGGCGAGCAGTACTTC. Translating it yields CASSLVVDRAGEQYF.

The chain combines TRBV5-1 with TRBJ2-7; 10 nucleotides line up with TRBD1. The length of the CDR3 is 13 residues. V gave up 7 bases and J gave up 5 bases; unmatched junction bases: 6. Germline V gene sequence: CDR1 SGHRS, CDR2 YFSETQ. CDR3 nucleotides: TGCGCCAGCCGTACGACAGGGGGCGACGAGCAGTACTTC. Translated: CASRTTGGDEQYF.

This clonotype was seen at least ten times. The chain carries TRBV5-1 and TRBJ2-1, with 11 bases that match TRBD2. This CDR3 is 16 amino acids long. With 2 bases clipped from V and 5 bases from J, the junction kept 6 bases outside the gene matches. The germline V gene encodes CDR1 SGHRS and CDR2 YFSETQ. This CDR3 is CASSFGLAGGNNEQFF. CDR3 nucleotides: TGCGCCAGCAGCTTCGGGCTAGCGGGGGGAAACAATGAGCAGTTCTTC.

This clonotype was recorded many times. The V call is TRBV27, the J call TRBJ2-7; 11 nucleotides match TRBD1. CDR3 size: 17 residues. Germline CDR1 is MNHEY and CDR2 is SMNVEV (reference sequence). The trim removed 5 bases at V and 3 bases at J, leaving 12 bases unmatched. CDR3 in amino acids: CASSLTQGQGVYYEQYF. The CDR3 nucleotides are TGTGCCAGCAGTCTAACCCAGGGACAGGGGGTCTACTACGAGCAGTACTTC.

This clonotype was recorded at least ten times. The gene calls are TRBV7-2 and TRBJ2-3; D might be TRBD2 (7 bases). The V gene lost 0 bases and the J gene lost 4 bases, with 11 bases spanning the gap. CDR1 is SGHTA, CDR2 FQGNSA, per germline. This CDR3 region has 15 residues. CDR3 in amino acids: CASSLAGGLPDTQYF. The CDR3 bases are TGTGCCAGCAGCTTAGCGGGGGGGCTCCCAGATACGCAGTATTTT.

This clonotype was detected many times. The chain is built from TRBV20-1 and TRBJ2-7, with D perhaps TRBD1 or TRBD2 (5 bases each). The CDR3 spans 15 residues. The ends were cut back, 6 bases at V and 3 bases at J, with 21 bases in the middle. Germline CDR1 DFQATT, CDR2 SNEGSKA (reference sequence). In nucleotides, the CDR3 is TGCAGTGCGAAACCCGGGACCACGCCCGGCTACGAGCAGTACTTC. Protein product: CSAKPGTTPGYEQYF.

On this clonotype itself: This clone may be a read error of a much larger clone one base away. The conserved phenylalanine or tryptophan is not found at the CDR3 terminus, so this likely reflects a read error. The CDR3 protein is CASSYGTGTDTQYL. The CDR3 bases are TGTGCCAGCAGTTACGGGACAGGGACAGATACGCAGTATTTA. The chain is built from TRBV25-1 and TRBJ2-3; 9 bases agree with TRBD1. The junction had 3 bases not matched to a gene; V was cut back by 5 bases and J by 3 bases. In germline, CDR1 is MGHDK, CDR2 SYGVNS. The CDR3 length is 14 residues.

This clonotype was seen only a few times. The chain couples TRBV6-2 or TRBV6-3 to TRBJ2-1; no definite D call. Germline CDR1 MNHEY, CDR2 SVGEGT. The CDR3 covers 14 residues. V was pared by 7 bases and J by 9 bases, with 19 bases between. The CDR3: CASTVIQGVSEQFF. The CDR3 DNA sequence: TGTGCCAGCACCGTTATCCAAGGCGTGAGTGAGCAGTTCTTC.